The rows below give T cell receptor beta chains drawn from one sample of a study of CD8 T cells in ankylosing spondylitis. TCRdb reprocessed the 5' RACE reads via MiXCR and lists one record per CDR3 protein. This table holds 180,000 or so distinct CDR3 sequences, around a tenth found once. Sequencing input: blood, either unsorted or a sorted T cell fraction (not recorded which). Receptors originate from a male donor with ankylosing spondylitis or in good health (not recorded which). The CDR3 runs from the conserved cysteine through the conserved F or W. D genes are given only for firm matches. Size values are once, few and many counts, or a class for expanded clones, and some rows have none.

d_gene: NA
abundance: NA
v_gene: TRBV20-1
j_gene: TRBJ1-1
len: 14
CDR3aa: CSAPEQGINTEAFF
CDR3nt: TGCAGTGCCCCCGAACAGGGCATAAACACTGAAGCTTTCTTT

d_gene: TRBD2
abundance: NA
v_gene: TRBV5-1
j_gene: TRBJ2-1
len: 16
CDR3aa: CASSAGLAGFYNEQFF
CDR3nt: TGCGCCAGCAGCGCGGGACTAGCGGGTTTCTACAATGAGCAGTTCTTC

d_gene: NA
abundance: few
v_gene: TRBV5-1
j_gene: TRBJ1-1
len: 13
CDR3aa: CASSSQVGDEAFF
CDR3nt: TGCGCCAGCAGCTCACAGGTTGGGGATGAAGCTTTCTTT

d_gene: NA
abundance: many
v_gene: TRBV7-8
j_gene: TRBJ1-5
len: 15
CDR3aa: CASSLAPQVNQPQHF
CDR3nt: TGTGCCAGCAGCTTAGCCCCCCAGGTTAATCAGCCCCAGCATTTT

d_gene: TRBD1
abundance: many
v_gene: TRBV5-6
j_gene: TRBJ1-5
len: 14
CDR3aa: CASSWSGGGQPQHF
CDR3nt: TGTGCCAGCAGCTGGTCAGGGGGCGGTCAGCCCCAGCATTTT

d_gene: NA
abundance: many
v_gene: TRBV12-3/TRBV12-4
j_gene: TRBJ2-5
len: 15
CDR3aa: CASSSSQDLQETQYF
CDR3nt: TGTGCCAGCAGTTCCAGCCAAGACCTCCAAGAGACCCAGTACTTC

d_gene: NA
abundance: NA
v_gene: TRBV7-2
j_gene: TRBJ1-2
len: 14
CDR3aa: CASSPGFGGNGYTF
CDR3nt: TGTGCCAGCAGCCCAGGGTTCGGAGGTAATGGCTACACCTTC

d_gene: TRBD2
abundance: many
v_gene: TRBV5-6
j_gene: TRBJ2-1
len: 15
CDR3aa: CASSLLASDYNEQFF
CDR3nt: TGTGCCAGCAGCTTACTAGCGTCCGATTACAATGAGCAGTTCTTC

d_gene: TRBD2
abundance: many
v_gene: TRBV20-1
j_gene: TRBJ2-3
len: 14
CDR3aa: CSASRGGRTDTQYF
CDR3nt: TGCAGTGCTAGTCGGGGGGGACGCACAGATACGCAGTATTTT

d_gene: NA
abundance: NA
v_gene: TRBV5-1
j_gene: TRBJ2-5
len: 14
CDR3aa: CASSSATGFETQYF
CDR3nt: TGCGCCAGCAGCTCAGCGACTGGATTTGAGACCCAGTACTTC

d_gene: NA
abundance: many
v_gene: TRBV12-5
j_gene: TRBJ1-2
len: 13
CDR3aa: CASGLMRETGYTF
CDR3nt: TGTGCTAGTGGTTTAATGAGGGAAACTGGCTACACCTTC

d_gene: NA
abundance: many
v_gene: TRBV12-3/TRBV12-4
j_gene: TRBJ1-5
len: 8
CDR3aa: CPNQPQHF
CDR3nt: TGTCCTAATCAGCCCCAGCATTTT

d_gene: NA
abundance: many
v_gene: TRBV27
j_gene: TRBJ1-3
len: 14
CDR3aa: CASSLGAIGNTIYF
CDR3nt: TGTGCCAGCAGCCTGGGGGCGATTGGAAACACCATATATTTT

d_gene: TRBD1
abundance: NA
v_gene: TRBV4-2
j_gene: TRBJ2-7
len: 14
CDR3aa: CASSPGQGMREQYF
CDR3nt: TGTGCCAGCAGCCCCGGACAGGGGATGAGGGAGCAGTACTTC

d_gene: NA
abundance: many
v_gene: TRBV6-1
j_gene: TRBJ2-3
len: 18
CDR3aa: CASSRTNPGHTFSDTQYF
CDR3nt: TGTGCCAGCAGTCGCACCAACCCTGGACATACCTTCAGCGATACGCAGTATTTT

d_gene: TRBD2
abundance: few
v_gene: TRBV10-1
j_gene: TRBJ2-7
len: 13
CDR3aa: CASGTSVSYEQYF
CDR3nt: TGCGCCTCCGGGACTAGCGTATCCTACGAGCAGTACTTC

d_gene: TRBD1
abundance: many
v_gene: TRBV20-1
j_gene: TRBJ2-1
len: 15
CDR3aa: CSASHRGALYNEQFF
CDR3nt: TGCAGTGCTAGTCACAGGGGAGCCCTTTACAATGAGCAGTTCTTC

d_gene: NA
abundance: many
v_gene: TRBV3-1
j_gene: TRBJ1-3
len: 14
CDR3aa: CASSQAFGGNTIYF
CDR3nt: TGTGCCAGCAGCCAAGCCTTTGGTGGAAACACCATATATTTT

d_gene: TRBD1
abundance: NA
v_gene: TRBV2
j_gene: TRBJ1-6
len: 14
CDR3aa: CASSESVQGAHLHF
CDR3nt: TGTGCCAGCAGTGAATCAGTACAGGGGGCACACCTCCACTTT

d_gene: NA
abundance: many
v_gene: TRBV29-1
j_gene: TRBJ2-3
len: 12
CDR3aa: CSVEHGGNTQYF
CDR3nt: TGCAGCGTTGAACACGGAGGGAATACGCAGTATTTT

d_gene: NA
abundance: many
v_gene: TRBV24-1
j_gene: TRBJ2-1
len: 15
CDR3aa: CATSDPSGSYNEQFF
CDR3nt: TGTGCCACCAGTGACCCTTCGGGGTCCTACAATGAGCAGTTCTTC

d_gene: NA
abundance: many
v_gene: TRBV6-1
j_gene: TRBJ1-5
len: 15
CDR3aa: CASSPGPYSNQPQHF
CDR3nt: TGTGCCAGCAGCCCCGGGCCATATAGCAATCAGCCCCAGCATTTT

d_gene: NA
abundance: NA
v_gene: TRBV20-1
j_gene: TRBJ1-2
len: 14
CDR3aa: CSARDRHVRYGYTF
CDR3nt: TGCAGTGCTAGAGACAGACACGTCCGGTATGGCTACACCTTC

d_gene: NA
abundance: few
v_gene: TRBV7-9
j_gene: TRBJ2-1
len: 17
CDR3aa: CASSQNIGHWSYNEQFF
CDR3nt: TGTGCCAGCAGCCAAAATATCGGACATTGGTCCTACAATGAGCAGTTCTTC

d_gene: NA
abundance: few
v_gene: TRBV12-3/TRBV12-4
j_gene: TRBJ2-1
len: 12
CDR3aa: CASSPPAGEQFF
CDR3nt: TGTGCCAGCAGTCCCCCAGCGGGTGAGCAGTTCTTC

d_gene: TRBD2
abundance: few
v_gene: TRBV7-2
j_gene: TRBJ2-3
len: 15
CDR3aa: CASSLVATSGDTQYF
CDR3nt: TGTGCCAGCAGCTTAGTGGCGACTAGCGGGGATACGCAGTATTTT

d_gene: NA
abundance: many
v_gene: TRBV5-6
j_gene: TRBJ1-1
len: 12
CDR3aa: CASSLRGGEAFF
CDR3nt: TGTGCCAGCAGCTTGCGGGGTGGTGAAGCTTTCTTT